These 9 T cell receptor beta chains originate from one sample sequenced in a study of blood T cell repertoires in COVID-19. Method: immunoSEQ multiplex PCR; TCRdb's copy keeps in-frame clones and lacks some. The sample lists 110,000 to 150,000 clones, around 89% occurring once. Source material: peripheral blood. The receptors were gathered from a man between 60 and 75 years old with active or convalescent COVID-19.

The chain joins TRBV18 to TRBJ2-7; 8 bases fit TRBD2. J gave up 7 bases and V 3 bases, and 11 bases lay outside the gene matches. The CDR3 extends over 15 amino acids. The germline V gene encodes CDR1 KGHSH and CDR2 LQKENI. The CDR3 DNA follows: TGTGCCAGCTCACCCCTCAGGGCGGGAGGAGAAGAGCAGTACTTC. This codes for CASSPLRAGGEEQYF. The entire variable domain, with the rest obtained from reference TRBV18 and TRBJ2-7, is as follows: NAGVMQNPRHLVRRRGQEARLRCSPMKGHSHVYWYRQLPEEGLKFMVYLQKENIIDESGMPKERFSAEFPKEGPSILRIQQVVRGDSAAYFCASSPLRAGGEEQYFGPGTRLTVT.

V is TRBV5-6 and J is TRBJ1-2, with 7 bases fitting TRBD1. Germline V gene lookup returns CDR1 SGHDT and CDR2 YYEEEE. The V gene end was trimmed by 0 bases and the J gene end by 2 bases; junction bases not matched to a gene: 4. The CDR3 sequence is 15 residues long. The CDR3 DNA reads TGTGCCAGCAGCTTGGGGACAGGAACAAACTATGGCTACACCTTC. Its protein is CASSLGTGTNYGYTF.

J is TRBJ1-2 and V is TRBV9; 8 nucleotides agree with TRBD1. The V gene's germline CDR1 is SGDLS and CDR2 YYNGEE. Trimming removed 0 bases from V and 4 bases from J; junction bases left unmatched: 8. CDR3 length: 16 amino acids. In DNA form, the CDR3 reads TGTGCCAGCAGCGTAGCTTCGGCAGGGGGCTTCTATGGCTACACCTTC. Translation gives CASSVASAGGFYGYTF. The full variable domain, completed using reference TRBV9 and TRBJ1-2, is DSGVTQTPKHLITATGQRVTLRCSPRSGDLSVYWYQQSLDQGLQFLIQYYNGEERAKGNILERFSAQQFPDLHSELNLSSLELGDSALYFCASSVASAGGFYGYTFGSGTRLTVV.

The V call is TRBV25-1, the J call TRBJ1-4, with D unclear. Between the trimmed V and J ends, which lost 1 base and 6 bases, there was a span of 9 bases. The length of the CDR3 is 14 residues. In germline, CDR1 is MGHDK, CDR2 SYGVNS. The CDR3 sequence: CASSELNAYEKLFF. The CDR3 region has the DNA TGTGCCAGCAGTGAATTGAACGCGTATGAAAAACTGTTTTTT.

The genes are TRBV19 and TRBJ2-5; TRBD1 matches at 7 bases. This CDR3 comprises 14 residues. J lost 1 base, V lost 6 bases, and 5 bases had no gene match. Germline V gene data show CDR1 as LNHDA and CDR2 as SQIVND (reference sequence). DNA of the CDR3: TGTGCCAGTAGAACGACAGGGATCCAAGAGACCCAGTACTTC. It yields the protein CASRTTGIQETQYF.

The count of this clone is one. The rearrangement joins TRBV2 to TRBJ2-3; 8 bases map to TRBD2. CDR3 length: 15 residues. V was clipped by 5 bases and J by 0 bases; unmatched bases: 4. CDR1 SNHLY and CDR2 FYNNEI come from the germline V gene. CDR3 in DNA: TGTGCCAGCAGTAGCGGGAGCCCTAGCACAGATACGCAGTATTTT. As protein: CASSSGSPSTDTQYF.

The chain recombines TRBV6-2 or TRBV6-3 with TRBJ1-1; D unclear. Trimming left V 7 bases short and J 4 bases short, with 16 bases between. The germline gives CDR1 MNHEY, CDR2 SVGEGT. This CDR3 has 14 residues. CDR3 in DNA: TGTGCCAGCACCCCGTTGAGGTTGAGCACTGAAGCTTTCTTT. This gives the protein CASTPLRLSTEAFF.

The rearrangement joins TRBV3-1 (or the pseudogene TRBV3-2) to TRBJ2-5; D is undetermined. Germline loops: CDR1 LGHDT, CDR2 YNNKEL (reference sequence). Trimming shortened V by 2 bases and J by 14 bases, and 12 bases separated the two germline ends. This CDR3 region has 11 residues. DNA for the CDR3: TGTGCCAGCAGCCAAACCCGAGGCCCCTACTTC. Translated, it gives CASSQTRGPYF.

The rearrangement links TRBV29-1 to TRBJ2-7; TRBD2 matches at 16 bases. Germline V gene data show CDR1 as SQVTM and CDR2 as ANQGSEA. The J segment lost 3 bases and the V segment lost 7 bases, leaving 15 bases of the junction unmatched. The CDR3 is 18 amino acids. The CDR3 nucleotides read TGCAGCGCCGGCCAGGGGGGACTAGCGGGAGGGCCAGTCTACGAGCAGTACTTC. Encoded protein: CSAGQGGLAGGPVYEQYF.